This entry lists 7 T cell receptor beta chains sequenced from one sample in a study of blood T cell repertoires in COVID-19. Profiled with immunoSEQ multiplex PCR; TCRdb holds only in-frame clones, not every one. This repertoire shows nearly 300,000 clones, around 88% found once; its top ten account for about 7%. Material for sequencing was peripheral blood. The source of these receptors is a young woman who had recovered from COVID-19.

The J gene is TRBJ1-1, the V gene TRBV4-1; TRBD1 is a possible D gene (5 bases). Germline values: CDR1 MGHRA, CDR2 YSYEKL. Trimming stripped 0 bases from V and 2 bases from J, with 10 bases between. The CDR3 has 15 amino acids. The CDR3 coding sequence is TGCGCCAGCAGCCAAGACGAGTGGGGCAACACTGAAGCTTTCTTT. Amino acids: CASSQDEWGNTEAFF.

The chain recombines TRBV3-1 (or the pseudogene TRBV3-2) with TRBJ2-7, with TRBD1 matching over 9 bases. With 4 bases clipped from V and 3 bases from J, the junction kept 10 bases outside the gene matches. Germline V gene data show CDR1 as LGHDT and CDR2 as YNNKEL (reference sequence). The CDR3 contains 16 residues. In nucleotides, the CDR3 is TGTGCCAGCAGCCCATATTCCGGGACAGGGCGCTACGAGCAGTACTTC. It is translated as CASSPYSGTGRYEQYF.

A single count supports this clone. J is TRBJ1-1 and V is TRBV27, with a possible D match to TRBD1 (6 bases). The germline V gene has CDR1 MNHEY and CDR2 SMNVEV (reference sequence). V gave up 5 bases and J gave up 4 bases, with 17 bases separating them. This CDR3 is built from 15 residues. The CDR3 reads CASSPRTDRATEAFF. Here the CDR3 DNA reads TGTGCCAGCAGTCCAAGGACAGATCGGGCCACTGAAGCTTTCTTT.

J is TRBJ2-3 and V is TRBV19; maybe TRBD1 (7 bases). Germline V gene sequence: CDR1 LNHDA, CDR2 SQIVND (reference sequence). The ends were cut back, 4 bases at V and 0 bases at J, with 14 bases in the middle. The CDR3 extends over 16 amino acids. CDR3 protein: CASSKGRGQSTDTQYF. CDR3 coding DNA: TGTGCCAGTAGTAAGGGGCGGGGACAGAGCACAGATACGCAGTATTTT.

This rearrangement joins TRBV10-3 to TRBJ2-1; D is uncertain. Germline assignment: CDR1 ENHRY and CDR2 SYGVKD. V was shortened by 5 bases and J by 4 bases, with 9 bases between the two germline ends. The CDR3 extends over 13 amino acids. CDR3 sequence: CAISTQTYNEQFF. The CDR3 nucleotides are TGTGCCATCAGTACCCAAACTTACAATGAGCAGTTCTTC.

This chain joins TRBV2 and TRBJ1-5, with 9 bases that match TRBD1. V lost 1 base and J lost 6; bases outside the gene matches: 1. The CDR3 spans 14 residues. Germline-derived CDR1 and CDR2 are SNHLY and FYNNEI. CDR3 in amino acids: CASSEETGGQPQHF. The CDR3 DNA is TGTGCCAGCAGTGAAGAGACAGGGGGTCAGCCCCAGCATTTT. Full variable domain (missing parts from reference TRBV2 and TRBJ1-5): EPEVTQTPSHQVTQMGQEVILRCVPISNHLYFYWYRQILGQKVEFLVSFYNNEISEKSEIFDDQFSVERPDGSNFTLKIRSTKLEDSAMYFCASSEETGGQPQHFGDGTRLSIL.

This rearrangement joins TRBV28 to TRBJ2-4; TRBD1 is a possible D gene (6 bases). The V end lost 6 bases, the J end lost 5 bases, and 20 bases lay between the germline ends. Germline assignment: CDR1 MDHEN and CDR2 SYDVKM. This CDR3 contains 16 residues. CDR3 DNA: TGTGCCAGCAGCCCTTTGGGCAGGGGAGATGAAAACATTCAGTACTTC. It translates to CASSPLGRGDENIQYF. Filled out from reference TRBV28 and TRBJ2-4, the complete variable domain reads DVKVTQSSRYLVKRTGEKVFLECVQDMDHENMFWYRQDPGLGLRLIYFSYDVKMKEKGDIPEGYSVSREKKERFSLILESASTNQTSMYLCASSPLGRGDENIQYFGAGTRLSVL.